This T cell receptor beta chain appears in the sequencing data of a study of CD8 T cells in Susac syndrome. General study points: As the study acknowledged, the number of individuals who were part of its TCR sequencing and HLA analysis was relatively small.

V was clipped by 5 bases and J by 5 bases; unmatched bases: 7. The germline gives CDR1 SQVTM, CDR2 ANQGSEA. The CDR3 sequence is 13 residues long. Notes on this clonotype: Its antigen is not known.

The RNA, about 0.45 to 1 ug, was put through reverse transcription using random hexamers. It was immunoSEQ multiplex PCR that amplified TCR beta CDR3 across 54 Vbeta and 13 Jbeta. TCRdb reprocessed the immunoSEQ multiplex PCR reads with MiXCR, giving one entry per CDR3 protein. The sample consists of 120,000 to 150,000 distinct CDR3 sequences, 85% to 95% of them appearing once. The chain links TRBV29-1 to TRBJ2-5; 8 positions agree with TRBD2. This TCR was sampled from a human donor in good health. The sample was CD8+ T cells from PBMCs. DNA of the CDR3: TGCAGCGTTATGGGACTAGTGATGGAGACCCAGTACTTC. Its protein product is CSVMGLVMETQYF.